The 20 T cell receptor beta chains reported below all come from one sample, sequenced in a study of control samples from healthy donors and cancer patients (TCRdb year 2020). Library preparation used the immunoSEQ multiplex PCR assay. As stored in TCRdb, this immuneACCESS dataset retains in-frame rearrangements with V and J assigned. A fraction of the clones does not appear; measured against another copy, unresolved V genes explain less than half of the discrepancy, and the remainder lacks a known reason. The sample table lists about 180,000 clones, over 85% of them with a count of one. Around 1.4% of the sample rests with the top ten. Sequenced: blood. These receptors were obtained from a man aged 25-45 years in good health.

The chain recombines TRBV20-1 with TRBJ2-1; D not certain. Germline-derived CDR1 and CDR2 are DFQATT and SNEGSKA (reference sequence). CDR3 size: 15 residues. V lost 3 bases, J lost 6 bases, and 18 bases lay in between. The CDR3 protein is CSASVRSLSGNEQFF. The CDR3 DNA reads as TGCAGTGCTAGTGTGCGGTCCCTTAGTGGCAATGAGCAGTTCTTC.

The chain employs TRBV11-2 and TRBJ2-1; TRBD2 aligns across 9 bases. The germline CDR1 and CDR2 sequences are SGHAT and FQNNGV. The CDR3 runs to 17 residues. The J segment lost 4 bases and the V segment lost 7 bases, leaving 14 bases of the junction unmatched. CDR3 bases: TGTGCCAGCACCGACCCCGCAGCGGGGGGCCTTTACAATGAGCAGTTCTTC. This translates into CASTDPAAGGLYNEQFF.

This clone was seen more than once but under ten times. V and J are TRBV4-1 and TRBJ1-2; D is possibly TRBD1 (6 bases). V gave up 2 bases and J gave up 5 bases, with 18 bases separating them. The germline V gene has CDR1 MGHRA and CDR2 YSYEKL. This CDR3 is 16 amino acids long. The CDR3 protein is CASSQRLTGPIYGYTF. CDR3 nucleotides: TGCGCCAGCAGCCAAAGGTTAACAGGGCCGATTTATGGCTACACCTTC.

The chain carries TRBV6-6 and TRBJ1-1; D not resolved. V lost 11 bases and J 1 base, leaving 8 bases between the germline ends. CDR1 and CDR2 from the germline V gene are MNHNY and SVGAGI (reference sequence). The CDR3 is 11 amino acids. In DNA form, the CDR3 reads TGTGCCGCGGAAAAGAACACTGAAGCTTTCTTT. It yields the protein CAAEKNTEAFF.

V gene TRBV7-9 combines with J gene TRBJ1-4; D not certain. The germline gives CDR1 SEHNR, CDR2 FQNEAQ (reference sequence). V was pared by 5 bases and J by 0 bases, with 10 bases between. The CDR3 runs to 15 residues. The CDR3 DNA follows: TGTGCCAGCAGCCCAAGTCTGGCAACTAATGAAAAACTGTTTTTT. It is translated as CASSPSLATNEKLFF.

V and J are TRBV9 and TRBJ2-2; 10 positions agree with TRBD2. J lost 6 bases, V lost 7 bases, and 12 bases had no gene match. The germline V gene has CDR1 SGDLS and CDR2 YYNGEE. The CDR3 consists of 16 residues. Here the CDR3 reads CASGGSSGRGAGELFF. As DNA, the CDR3 is TGTGCCAGCGGGGGGTCTAGCGGGAGAGGCGCCGGGGAGCTGTTTTTT.

The rearrangement joins TRBV15 to TRBJ1-5; weak D call: TRBD1 (5 bases). The germline CDR1 and CDR2 sequences are LNHNV and YYDKDF (reference sequence). V was pared by 5 bases and J by 4 bases, with 9 bases between. This CDR3 region has 13 residues. The CDR3 region is CATSVGVNQPQHF. The CDR3 DNA follows: TGTGCCACCAGCGTGGGGGTAAATCAGCCCCAGCATTTT.

This clone was picked up a small number of times. This chain uses TRBV10-2 with TRBJ1-6, with a tentative D call TRBD1 (5 bases). The germline V and J ends were trimmed by 0 bases and 10 bases, with 13 bases remaining between them. This CDR3 spans 15 amino acids. Germline-derived CDR1 and CDR2 are WSHSY and SAAADI. CDR3 coding DNA: TGCGCCAGCAGTGAGTCGTGGGAGGGGTGGTCACCCCTCCACTTT. This encodes CASSESWEGWSPLHF.

The chain employs TRBV28 and TRBJ1-1; tentative D call: TRBD1 (5 bases). Trimming stripped 5 bases from V and 6 bases from J, with 13 bases between. CDR3 length: 13 residues. The germline V gene encodes CDR1 MDHEN and CDR2 SYDVKM. CDR3 in DNA: TGTGCCAGCAGTACACCAGGGCGCGCTGAAGCTTTCTTT. Translation gives CASSTPGRAEAFF.

This clone appeared a single time. The chain has TRBV4-3 and TRBJ1-5; 12 nucleotides agree with TRBD1. Germline CDR1 is LGHNA and CDR2 is YSLEER. CDR3 length: 15 amino acids. The J segment lost 5 bases and the V segment lost 5 bases, leaving 4 bases of the junction unmatched. The CDR3 reads CASSWGTGGHQPQHF. The CDR3, as DNA: TGCGCCAGCAGCTGGGGGACAGGGGGCCATCAGCCCCAGCATTTT.

V is TRBV30 and J is TRBJ1-3; D may be TRBD1 (6 bases). Germline CDR1 reads GTSNPN; CDR2 reads SVGIG (reference sequence). Trimming removed 3 bases at V and 4 bases at J, with 16 bases between. This CDR3 has 15 residues. This CDR3 reads CAWSPPGAPGNTIYF. The CDR3 region has the DNA TGTGCCTGGAGCCCTCCAGGGGCCCCGGGAAACACCATATATTTT.

This chain links TRBV4-2 with TRBJ2-7; 15 bases map to TRBD2. The V gene's germline CDR1 is LGHNA and CDR2 YNFKEQ. V gave up 0 bases and J gave up 2 bases; unmatched junction bases: 8. The CDR3 has 19 residues. CDR3 region: CASSQESGLAGGGAYEQYF. The DNA for the CDR3 is TGTGCCAGCAGCCAAGAATCCGGACTAGCGGGAGGGGGTGCCTACGAGCAGTACTTC.

The V call is TRBV12-3 or TRBV12-4, the J call TRBJ2-7, with 7 bases that match TRBD2. V shed 8 bases, J shed 7 bases, and the junction held 11 bases outside the gene matches. The CDR3 extends over 13 amino acids. The CDR3: CASWASGGREQYF. The CDR3 region has the DNA TGTGCCAGCTGGGCTAGCGGAGGTCGGGAGCAGTACTTC.

The chain carries TRBV4-3 and TRBJ1-4; TRBD1 matches at 9 bases. With V trimmed by 1 base and J by 7 bases, 7 bases remained unmatched. The CDR3 totals 16 residues. CDR1 is LGHNA and CDR2 is YSLEER in the germline V gene. CDR3 DNA sequence: TGCGCCAGCAGCCAAGTCGTAGGACAGGGGAGTGAAAAACTGTTTTTT. Amino acids: CASSQVVGQGSEKLFF.

V and J are TRBV10-2 and TRBJ2-1; D remains unclear. The length of the CDR3 is 13 residues. Germline CDR1 reads WSHSY; CDR2 reads SAAADI. V dropped 3 bases and J dropped 8 bases, with 11 bases sitting between them. The CDR3 nucleotides are TGCGCCAGCAGTGATTGGGGTTCAGATGAGCAGTTCTTC. Encoded protein: CASSDWGSDEQFF.

This clone is a singleton in its sample. The chain couples TRBV19 to TRBJ1-1; possibly TRBD1 for D (5 bases). This CDR3 spans 13 amino acids. CDR1 LNHDA and CDR2 SQIVND come from the germline V gene (reference sequence). V lost 1 base, J lost 4 bases, and 7 bases lay in between. CDR3 sequence reads: CASSIARATEAFF. CDR3 DNA sequence: TGTGCCAGTAGTATAGCCAGGGCCACTGAAGCTTTCTTT.

The rearrangement uses TRBV5-1 and TRBJ1-4; perhaps TRBD1 as D (6 bases). The germline gives CDR1 SGHRS, CDR2 YFSETQ. This CDR3 contains 17 residues. Trimming cost V 0 bases and J 0 bases, with 12 bases left between them. CDR3 DNA sequence: TGCGCCAGCAGCTTGGGGCAGGGGTACGCAACTAATGAAAAACTGTTTTTT. Translating it yields CASSLGQGYATNEKLFF.

This chain connects TRBV5-1 to TRBJ2-7; the D is unclear. Trimming removed 0 bases at V and 3 bases at J, with 10 bases between. Germline V gene sequence: CDR1 SGHRS, CDR2 YFSETQ. This CDR3 spans 14 amino acids. DNA for the CDR3: TGCGCCAGCAGCTTGGACGGGCTAAACTACGAGCAGTACTTC. This codes for CASSLDGLNYEQYF.

As regards this clone: This CDR3 is also generated by other DNA sequences in the sample. The chain uses TRBV4-3 and TRBJ1-4; no definite D call. Germline V CDR1 and CDR2: LGHNA, YSLEER. V lost 3 bases and J 2 bases, leaving 4 bases between the germline ends. This CDR3 is built from 13 residues. The CDR3 nucleotides are TGCGCCAGCAGCCAGGGGACTAATGAAAAACTGTTTTTT. Translating it yields CASSQGTNEKLFF.

V usage is TRBV18 and J usage is TRBJ1-4; 8 bases match TRBD1. There are 16 residues in the CDR3. The V gene end was trimmed by 3 bases and the J gene end by 8 bases; junction bases not matched to a gene: 11. The germline gives CDR1 KGHSH, CDR2 LQKENI. This CDR3 reads CASSPNSDRAREKLFF. Here the CDR3 DNA reads TGTGCCAGCTCACCCAACTCGGACAGGGCTCGAGAAAAACTGTTTTTT.